These 18 T cell receptor beta chains came from one sample sequenced in a study of blood T cells in healthy people across ages. PCR was performed a second time for roughly 7 to 11 cycles using a sample-barcoded 5' primer and a J-beta primer mix. One entry per CDR3 protein results from TCRdb running MiXCR on the 5' RACE reads. The sample gives hundreds of thousands of distinct CDR3 sequences, approximately 52% of which show up once; about 13% is in the top ten. The sequenced sample was blood. These receptors came from a woman of 80 years or more in good health.

The J gene is TRBJ1-1, the V gene TRBV7-9; 9 nucleotides line up with TRBD1. Germline-derived CDR1 and CDR2 are SEHNR and FQNEAQ (reference sequence). This CDR3 is built from 16 residues. V gave up 5 bases and J gave up 0 bases; unmatched junction bases: 7. CDR3 coding DNA: TGTGCCAGCAGCAATACAGGGGGCGGCTTGAACACTGAAGCTTTCTTT. It codes for CASSNTGGGLNTEAFF.

This clonotype was observed at least ten times. CDR3 nucleotide sequence: TGTGCCATCAGGGGAAGAGAGCAGTACTTC. This gives the protein CAIRGREQYF. The genes are TRBV10-3 and TRBJ2-7; D gene uncertain. V was shortened by 6 bases and J by 7 bases, with 7 bases between the two germline ends. Germline V gene sequence: CDR1 ENHRY, CDR2 SYGVKD. This CDR3 has 10 residues.

In regard to this clonotype: This clone may be a read error of a much larger clone one base away. The gene calls are TRBV29-1 and TRBJ2-1; tentative D call: TRBD2 (5 bases). Germline CDR1 SQVTM, CDR2 ANQGSEA. Deletions cut 6 bases from V and 5 bases from J, with 20 bases between. This CDR3 comprises 15 residues. CDR3: CSVPPPGVTHNEQFF. The CDR3 bases are TGCAGCGTCCCTCCTCCCGGGGTCACCCACAATGAGCAGTTCTTC.

J is TRBJ2-7 and V is TRBV24-1; D gene unclear. V was shortened by 1 base and J by 7 bases, with 19 bases between the two germline ends. CDR3 length: 16 residues. Germline loops: CDR1 KGHDR, CDR2 SFDVKD. The CDR3 bases are TGTGCCACCAGTGATTTCCTTTCGGCAGGCGGAGATGAGCAGTACTTC. It is translated as CATSDFLSAGGDEQYF.

This chain joins TRBV7-2 and TRBJ2-7, with 7 bases identical to TRBD2. Germline-derived CDR1 and CDR2 are SGHTA and FQGNSA. This CDR3 spans 14 amino acids. Trimming cost V 6 bases and J 2 bases; bases outside gene matches: 7. The CDR3 loop is CASRKKAGTYEQYF. The CDR3 region has the DNA TGTGCCAGCAGAAAAAAAGCGGGGACCTACGAGCAGTACTTC.

This chain joins TRBV25-1 and TRBJ1-4; no firm D call. This CDR3 comprises 17 residues. Germline CDR1 reads MGHDK; CDR2 reads SYGVNS. Trimming took 4 bases from V and 5 from J, leaving 20 bases between them. CDR3 sequence reads: CASSAKSDGSYNEKLFF. CDR3 DNA sequence: TGTGCCAGCAGTGCCAAGTCTGACGGAAGCTACAATGAAAAACTGTTTTTT.

This clonotype was picked up one time. The J gene is TRBJ1-2, the V gene TRBV21-1; the D call TRBD1 from the table was never checked on the DNA. TRBV21-1 is a known pseudogene. CDR3 length: 15 amino acids. CDR3: CASSKSRQGSYGYTF. DNA for the CDR3: TGTGCCAGCAGCAAATCAAGACAGGGAAGCTATGGCTACACCTTC.

This clonotype was recorded once. CDR3 bases: TGCGCCAGCAGCTTGGAGGAAGGAGGGAACACCGGGGAGCTGTTTTTT. Translated: CASSLEEGGNTGELFF. The chain employs TRBV5-1 and TRBJ2-2; TRBD2 is a possible D gene (5 bases). V shed 0 bases and J shed 1 base, with 10 bases lying between them. This CDR3 is 16 amino acids long. The germline CDR1 and CDR2 sequences are SGHRS and YFSETQ.

On this clonotype: A read error is possible here, since a much larger clone lies one base away. The J gene is TRBJ2-1, the V gene TRBV5-1; TRBD1 might be the D (5 bases). Germline lookup yields CDR1 SGHRS and CDR2 YFSETQ. This CDR3 comprises 13 residues. CDR3 amino acids: CASGQALDNKQFF. CDR3 DNA sequence: TGCGCCAGCGGGCAGGCTCTGGACAATAAGCAGTTCTTC. Full variable domain (remainder filled in from reference TRBV5-1 and TRBJ2-1): KAGVTQTPRYLIKTRGQQVTLSCSPISGHRSVSWYQQTPGQGLQFLFEYFSETQRNKGNFPGRFSGRQFSNSRSEMNVSTLELGDSALYLCASGQALDNKQFFGPGTRLTVL.

About this clonotype itself: A much larger clone differs from this one at a single base, so this may be a read error. V usage is TRBV5-1 and J usage is TRBJ2-1; D perhaps matches TRBD1 (5 bases). CDR1 and CDR2 (germline): SGHRS, YFSETQ. V was trimmed by 7 bases and J by 4 bases, leaving 18 bases between them. CDR3 length equals 15 residues. The CDR3 spells CASGQGASNYNEQFF. DNA of the CDR3: TGCGCCAGCGGACAAGGGGCCTCAAATTACAATGAGCAGTTCTTC. The full variable domain, completed using reference TRBV5-1 and TRBJ2-1, is KAGVTQTPRYLIKTRGQQVTLSCSPISGHRSVSWYQQTPGQGLQFLFEYFSETQRNKGNFPGRFSGRQFSNSRSEMNVSTLELGDSALYLCASGQGASNYNEQFFGPGTRLTVL.

The J gene is TRBJ2-1, the V gene TRBV6-1, with D perhaps matching TRBD1 or TRBD2 (6 bases each). Trimming removed 6 bases from V and 5 bases from J, with 17 bases in between. CDR3 length equals 15 residues. Germline CDR1 MNHNS, CDR2 SASEGT. The CDR3 bases are TGTGCCAGCAGGAGGGGGAGTAGCGGAGACAATGAGCAGTTCTTC. This translates into CASRRGSSGDNEQFF.

This clonotype was recorded at least ten times. The chain recombines TRBV20-1 with TRBJ2-7; D is tentatively TRBD1 or TRBD2 (5 bases each). V shed 8 bases and J shed 6 bases, with 17 bases lying between them. There are 12 residues in the CDR3. The germline V gene has CDR1 DFQATT and CDR2 SNEGSKA (reference sequence). CDR3 loop: CSPLGPNTEQYF. The CDR3 DNA sequence: TGCAGTCCCTTGGGACCTAACACCGAGCAGTACTTC.

This rearrangement joins TRBV20-1 to TRBJ2-3, with D possibly TRBD1 on 5 matching bases. The CDR3 consists of 15 residues. From germline, CDR1 is DFQATT and CDR2 SNEGSKA (reference sequence). V was shortened by 6 bases and J by 0 bases, with 16 bases between the two germline ends. Here the CDR3 DNA reads TGCAGTGCCCTATCAGGGATGGGTAGCACAGATACGCAGTATTTT. Translation: CSALSGMGSTDTQYF.

This clonotype was recorded many times. The chain has TRBV28 and TRBJ2-1; D call uncertain. V lost 11 bases to trimming and J lost 1 base, with 9 bases between them. The CDR3 is 12 amino acids. Germline CDR1 is MDHEN and CDR2 is SYDVKM. The CDR3 loop reads CAGSRSYNEQFF. The DNA for the CDR3 is TGTGCCGGGTCTCGGTCCTACAATGAGCAGTTCTTC.

This clonotype was counted a few times. This rearrangement joins TRBV5-1 to TRBJ2-5; tentatively, D is TRBD1 (5 bases). The CDR3 is 14 residues long. Trimming shortened V by 2 bases and J by 2 bases, and 10 bases separated the two germline ends. CDR1 is SGHRS, CDR2 YFSETQ, per germline. The CDR3 region is CASSFRRTQETQYF. CDR3 coding DNA: TGCGCCAGCAGCTTTAGACGGACACAAGAGACCCAGTACTTC.

The V and J genes are TRBV3-1 and TRBJ2-7; 16 bases fit TRBD2. J was trimmed by 7 bases and V by 0 bases; bases with no gene match: 9. The CDR3 covers 18 residues. Germline CDR1 is LGHDT and CDR2 is YNNKEL (reference sequence). The CDR3 DNA reads TGTGCCAGCAGCCAAGATGGGGGACTAGCGGGAGGGCACAATGAGCAGTACTTC. Translating gives CASSQDGGLAGGHNEQYF.

This clonotype was seen repeatedly, ten times or more. The CDR3 DNA is TGTGCCAGCAGGGGACCTAATTTCCATGAGCAGTTCTTC. Translation: CASRGPNFHEQFF. The chain carries TRBV3-1 and TRBJ2-1; D could derive from TRBD1 or TRBD2 (5 bases each). V shed 6 bases and J shed 8 bases, with 14 bases lying between them. Germline V gene sequence: CDR1 LGHDT, CDR2 YNNKEL (reference sequence). The length of the CDR3 is 13 residues.

The gene calls are TRBV5-5 and TRBJ2-5; D gene uncertain. Judging by the DNA end, TRBJ2-7 fits better; the J call may be wrong. Germline V gene data show CDR1 as SGHKS and CDR2 as YYEKEE (reference sequence). The CDR3 runs to 14 residues. CDR3: CASSFGYSLYEQYF. CDR3 sequence (DNA): TGTGCCAGCAGCTTTGGTTATAGCCTCTACGAGCAGTACTTC.